This TCR beta chain was captured in a study of T cells after yellow fever vaccination. A few counts support this clonotype. UMIs were added to TCR cDNA along with a universal primer site when it was made by 5'RACE template switching. TCRdb re-derived calls from the 5' RACE reads in MiXCR, one entry per CDR3 protein. The table lists fewer than 500,000 distinct CDR3 sequences, 18% of them singletons. V gave up 3 bases and J gave up 4 bases; unmatched junction bases: 4. This CDR3 is 15 amino acids long. CDR1 and CDR2 from the germline V gene are SGDLS and YYNGEE. This TCR was sampled from a man aged 18 to 29 who received the YFV17D yellow fever vaccine. V gene TRBV9 combines with J gene TRBJ2-1; TRBD2 aligns across 10 bases. The source was PBMCs, collected before the yellow fever booster vaccination. CDR3 in DNA: TGTGCCAGCAGCGCTTCTAGCGGGAGTTACAATGAGCAGTTCTTC. It yields the protein CASSASSGSYNEQFF.